A single sample is the source of the 5 T cell receptor beta chains below, sequenced in a study of cytomegalovirus exposure and HLA in healthy donors. The PCR used 60 Vbeta and 13 Jbeta primers. The data were produced by immunoSEQ multiplex PCR, yet TCRdb's version contains in-frame clones alone and is incomplete. Of around 200,000 clones detected, around 88% appear once; the ten largest clones hold roughly 1%. Material for sequencing was PBMCs. The receptor source for this set is a woman between 18 and 30 years old in good health and CMV-seronegative.

V is TRBV7-8 and J is TRBJ2-3; TRBD2 agrees at 14 bases. V was pared by 3 bases and J by 2 bases, with 4 bases of the junction left unmatched. Germline loops: CDR1 SGHVS, CDR2 FQNEAQ. The CDR3 has 17 amino acids. Here the CDR3 reads CASSLGLAGVITDTQYF. The DNA of the CDR3 is TGTGCCAGCAGCTTGGGACTAGCGGGGGTGATCACAGATACGCAGTATTTT. The full variable domain, completed using reference TRBV7-8 and TRBJ2-3, is GAGVSQSPRYKVAKRGQDVALRCDPISGHVSLFWYQQALGQGPEFLTYFQNEAQLDKSGLPSDRFFAERPEGSVSTLKIQRTQQEDSAVYLCASSLGLAGVITDTQYFGPGTRLTVL.

J is TRBJ2-3 and V is TRBV5-4; D is ambiguous. The CDR3 covers 15 residues. Germline V gives CDR1 SGHNT, CDR2 YYREEE (reference sequence). Between the trimmed V and J ends, which lost 4 bases and 6 bases, there was a span of 18 bases. Here the CDR3 DNA reads TGTGCCAGCAGCCCTAGGAGCGCGTTCCCTGATACGCAGTATTTT. Translated, it gives CASSPRSAFPDTQYF.

This chain uses TRBV7-9 with TRBJ1-2; 7 bases match TRBD1. Germline V gives CDR1 SEHNR, CDR2 FQNEAQ (reference sequence). There are 16 residues in the CDR3. V was pared by 7 bases and J by 3 bases, with 14 bases of the junction left unmatched. CDR3 protein: CASTAGTELGDYGYTF. For the CDR3, the DNA is TGTGCCAGCACCGCCGGGACAGAACTGGGAGACTATGGCTACACCTTC.

The genes are TRBV19 and TRBJ1-2; 10 bases line up with TRBD1. The ends lost 4 bases at V and 1 base at J; junction bases unmatched: 18. The CDR3 sequence is 20 residues long. CDR1 LNHDA and CDR2 SQIVND come from the germline V gene (reference sequence). In nucleotides, the CDR3 is TGTGCCAGTAGTACCAGATTAATGTTGCGGGACAGGGGTATTAACTATGGCTACACCTTC. It is translated as CASSTRLMLRDRGINYGYTF.

The V and J genes are TRBV6-6 and TRBJ2-3; 9 nucleotides line up with TRBD1. CDR3 size: 14 residues. With 4 bases clipped from V and 2 bases from J, the junction kept 1 base outside the gene matches. The germline CDR1 and CDR2 sequences are MNHNY and SVGAGI (reference sequence). CDR3 loop: CASSWDRVTDTQYF. DNA of the CDR3: TGTGCCAGCAGTTGGGACAGGGTCACAGATACGCAGTATTTT.